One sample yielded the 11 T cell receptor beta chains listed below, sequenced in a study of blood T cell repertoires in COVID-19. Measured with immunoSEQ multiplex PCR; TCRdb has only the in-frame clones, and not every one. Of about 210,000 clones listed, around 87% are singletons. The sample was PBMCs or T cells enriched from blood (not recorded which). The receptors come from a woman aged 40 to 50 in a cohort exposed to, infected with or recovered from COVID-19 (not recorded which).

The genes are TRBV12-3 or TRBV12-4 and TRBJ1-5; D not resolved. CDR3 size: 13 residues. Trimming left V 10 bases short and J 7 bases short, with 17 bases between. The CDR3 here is CATPPGIRQPQHF. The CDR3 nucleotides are TGTGCCACCCCCCCGGGAATTAGGCAGCCCCAGCATTTT.

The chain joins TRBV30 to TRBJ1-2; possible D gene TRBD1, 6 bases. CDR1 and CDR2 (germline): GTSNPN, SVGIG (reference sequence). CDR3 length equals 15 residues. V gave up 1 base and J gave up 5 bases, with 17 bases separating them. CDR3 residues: CAWSEGVRGAYGYTF. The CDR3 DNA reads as TGTGCCTGGAGTGAAGGGGTCAGGGGAGCGTATGGCTACACCTTC.

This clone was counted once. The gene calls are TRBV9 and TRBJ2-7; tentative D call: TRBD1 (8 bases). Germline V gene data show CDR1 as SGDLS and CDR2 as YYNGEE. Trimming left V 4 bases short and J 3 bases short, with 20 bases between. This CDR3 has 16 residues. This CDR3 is CASSPRGDRLVYEQYF. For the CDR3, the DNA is TGTGCCAGCAGCCCTCGGGGGGACAGGCTGGTCTACGAGCAGTACTTC.

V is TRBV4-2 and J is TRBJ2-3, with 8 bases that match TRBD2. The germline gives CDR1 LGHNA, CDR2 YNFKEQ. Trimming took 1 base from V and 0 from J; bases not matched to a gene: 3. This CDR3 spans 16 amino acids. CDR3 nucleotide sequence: TGTGCCAGCAGCCAAGGCGCTAGCGGGAGCACAGATACGCAGTATTTT. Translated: CASSQGASGSTDTQYF.

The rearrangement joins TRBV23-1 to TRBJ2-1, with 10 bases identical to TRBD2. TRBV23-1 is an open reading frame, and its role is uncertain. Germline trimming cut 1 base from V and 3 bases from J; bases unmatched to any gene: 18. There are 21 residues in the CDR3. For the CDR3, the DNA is TGCGCCAGCAGTCAATGGACACCGGGGTTAACTAGCGGGAATTTCTACAATGAGCAGTTCTTC. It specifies CASSQWTPGLTSGNFYNEQFF.

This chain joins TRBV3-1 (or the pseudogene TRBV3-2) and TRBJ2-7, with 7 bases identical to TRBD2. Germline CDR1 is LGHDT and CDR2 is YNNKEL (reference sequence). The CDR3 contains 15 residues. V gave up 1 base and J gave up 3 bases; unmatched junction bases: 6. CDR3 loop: CASSQGEGGSYEQYF. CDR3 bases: TGTGCCAGCAGCCAAGGGGAGGGAGGGAGCTACGAGCAGTACTTC.

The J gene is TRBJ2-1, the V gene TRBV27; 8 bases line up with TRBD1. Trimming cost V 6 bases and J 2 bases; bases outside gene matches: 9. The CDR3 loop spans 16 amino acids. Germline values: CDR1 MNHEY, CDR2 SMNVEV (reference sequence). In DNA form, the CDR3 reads TGTGCCAGCAGCCTCCTCAAGGACAGGGCCTACAATGAGCAGTTCTTC. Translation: CASSLLKDRAYNEQFF.

Written as DNA, the CDR3 is TGTGCCAGCACTTTCCGGGACAGGGAGTCGGACGAAGCTTTCTTT. This encodes CASTFRDRESDEAFF. V usage is TRBV6-5 and J usage is TRBJ1-1; 9 bases agree with TRBD1. Germline trimming cut 7 bases from V and 8 bases from J; bases unmatched to any gene: 14. CDR1 is MNHEY, CDR2 SVGAGI, per germline. The CDR3 is made up of 15 amino acids.

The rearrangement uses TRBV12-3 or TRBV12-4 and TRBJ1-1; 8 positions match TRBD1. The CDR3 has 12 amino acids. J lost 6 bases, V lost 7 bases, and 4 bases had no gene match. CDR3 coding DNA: TGTGCCAGCACCCAGGGGGCGGCTGAAGCTTTCTTT. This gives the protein CASTQGAAEAFF.

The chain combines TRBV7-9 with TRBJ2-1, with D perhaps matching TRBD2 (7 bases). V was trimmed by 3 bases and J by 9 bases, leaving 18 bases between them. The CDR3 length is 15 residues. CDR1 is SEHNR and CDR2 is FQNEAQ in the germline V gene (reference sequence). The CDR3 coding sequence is TGTGCCAGCAGCTTTGGGGAGGGGGTAGGCTTTGAGCAGTTCTTC. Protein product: CASSFGEGVGFEQFF.

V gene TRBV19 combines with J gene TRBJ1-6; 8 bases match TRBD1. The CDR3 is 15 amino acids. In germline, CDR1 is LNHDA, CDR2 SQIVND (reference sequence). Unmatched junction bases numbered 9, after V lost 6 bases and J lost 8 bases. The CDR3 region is CASRQQGAGDSPLHF. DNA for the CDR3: TGTGCCAGTAGGCAGCAGGGGGCAGGTGATTCACCCCTCCACTTT. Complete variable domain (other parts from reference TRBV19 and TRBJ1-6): DGGITQSPKYLFRKEGQNVTLSCEQNLNHDAMYWYRQDPGQGLRLIYYSQIVNDFQKGDIAEGYSVSREKKESFPLTVTSAQKNPTAFYLCASRQQGAGDSPLHFGNGTRLTVT.